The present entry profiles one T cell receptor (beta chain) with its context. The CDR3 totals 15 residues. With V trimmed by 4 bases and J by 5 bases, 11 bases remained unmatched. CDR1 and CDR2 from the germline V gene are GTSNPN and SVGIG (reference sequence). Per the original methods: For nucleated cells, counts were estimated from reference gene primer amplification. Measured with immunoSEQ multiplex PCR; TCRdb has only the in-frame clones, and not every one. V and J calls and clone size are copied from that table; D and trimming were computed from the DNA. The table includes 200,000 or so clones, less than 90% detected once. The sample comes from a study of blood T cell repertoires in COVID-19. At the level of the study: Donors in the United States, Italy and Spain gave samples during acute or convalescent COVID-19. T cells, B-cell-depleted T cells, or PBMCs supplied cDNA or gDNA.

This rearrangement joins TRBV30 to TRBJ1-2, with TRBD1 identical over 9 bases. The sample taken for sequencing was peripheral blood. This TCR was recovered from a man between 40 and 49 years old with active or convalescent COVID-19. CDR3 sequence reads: CAWNRGRRVRYGYTF. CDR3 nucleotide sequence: TGTGCCTGGAACAGGGGGCGCCGGGTGAGGTATGGCTACACCTTC.